Following are 8 T cell receptor beta chains from one sample sequenced in a study of blood T cell repertoires in COVID-19. Using immunoSEQ multiplex PCR, the repertoire was profiled, and TCRdb retains in-frame clones only, with some absent. The sample lists roughly 380,000 clones; approximately 89% were seen once. The sample taken for sequencing was PBMCs or T cells enriched from blood (not recorded which). The source of these receptors is a man aged 30 to 45 who had recovered from COVID-19.

Turning to this clone: A read error may account for a junction end that differs from germline. J is TRBJ1-1 and V is TRBV18; D not resolved. Per the germline V gene, CDR1 is KGHSH and CDR2 is LQKENI. The CDR3 contains 13 residues. The CDR3 sequence: CASSPGGNPEAFF. The CDR3 bases are TGTGCCAGCTCACCAGGAGGGAACCCTGAAGCTTTCTTT.

The chain uses TRBV5-6 and TRBJ1-2, with D possibly being TRBD1 (6 bases). Trimming removed 1 base at V and 2 bases at J, with 9 bases between. This CDR3 region has 14 residues. Germline assignment: CDR1 SGHDT and CDR2 YYEEEE. Written as DNA, the CDR3 is TGTGCCAGCAGCTTGCCAGGGGCAAACTATGGCTACACCTTC. Its translation: CASSLPGANYGYTF.

This sequence joins TRBV10-1 and TRBJ1-2; a possible D gene is TRBD1 (6 bases). In germline, CDR1 is WNHNN, CDR2 SYGVQD (reference sequence). The V gene lost 5 bases and the J gene lost 7 bases, with 14 bases spanning the gap. This CDR3 is built from 13 residues. The CDR3 DNA follows: TGCGCCAGCAGTCCTGCAGGGGCTCGTGGCTACACCTTC. This gives the protein CASSPAGARGYTF.

This chain uses TRBV28 with TRBJ2-1, with 8 bases matching TRBD2. CDR1 is MDHEN and CDR2 is SYDVKM in the germline V gene. V was pared by 3 bases and J by 4 bases, with 8 bases of the junction left unmatched. The CDR3 runs to 16 residues. CDR3 nucleotide sequence: TGTGCCAGCAGTTTCAGCCTCGGGGGGGGATACAATGAGCAGTTCTTC. Translation gives CASSFSLGGGYNEQFF. Together with reference TRBV28 and TRBJ2-1, the CDR3 gives the full variable domain: DVKVTQSSRYLVKRTGEKVFLECVQDMDHENMFWYRQDPGLGLRLIYFSYDVKMKEKGDIPEGYSVSREKKERFSLILESASTNQTSMYLCASSFSLGGGYNEQFFGPGTRLTVL.

The chain joins TRBV18 to TRBJ2-7, with D perhaps TRBD1 (5 bases). Looked up from germline, CDR1 is KGHSH and CDR2 is LQKENI. The CDR3 spans 15 residues. V lost 2 bases to trimming and J lost 4 bases, with 15 bases between them. The CDR3 is CASSPTSGIGYEQYF. CDR3 DNA sequence: TGTGCCAGCTCACCAACTTCAGGGATCGGGTACGAGCAGTACTTC.

The V call is TRBV19, the J call TRBJ2-2; a weak D match, TRBD1 (6 bases). CDR3 length: 17 residues. The ends were cut back, 1 base at V and 0 bases at J, with 12 bases in the middle. Per germline, CDR1 LNHDA and CDR2 SQIVND (reference sequence). The CDR3 nucleotides are TGTGCCAGTAGTATAGTACCGGGACATACGAACACCGGGGAGCTGTTTTTT. Protein product: CASSIVPGHTNTGELFF.

The chain carries TRBV7-9 and TRBJ2-5; D is uncertain. This CDR3 is 13 amino acids long. Trimming stripped 5 bases from V and 1 base from J, with 8 bases between. Germline assignment: CDR1 SEHNR and CDR2 FQNEAQ (reference sequence). The CDR3 region has the DNA TGTGCCAGCAGCCCCTATCCCCAAGAGACCCAGTACTTC. Protein sequence: CASSPYPQETQYF.

The gene calls are TRBV5-1 and TRBJ2-7; unclear D gene. The CDR3 spans 16 residues. Germline CDR1 reads SGHRS; CDR2 reads YFSETQ. The V end was cut by 4 bases, the J end by 5 bases, with 22 bases between. CDR3 nucleotides: TGCGCCAGCAGCCGTTTGCCAGGTAACACTTTCGACGAGCAGTACTTC. Its protein is CASSRLPGNTFDEQYF.